The 8 T cell receptor beta chains listed next were all sequenced from one sample in a study of blood T cells in healthy people across ages. Together with a sample-barcoded 5' primer, a J-beta primer mix was included in a second PCR lasting about 6 to 12 cycles. TCRdb re-analysed the 5' RACE reads in MiXCR, keeping a single row per CDR3 protein. The repertoire includes about 1.4 million distinct CDR3 sequences, around 55% of them detected once, and roughly 6.3% sits in the top ten. The sequencing sample was made of blood. The receptors were gathered from a man younger than 35 in good health.

The CDR3 DNA follows: TGTGCCAGCAGCCAGTCTCGGACGGCCCTCTATGGCTACACCTTC. Translation: CASSQSRTALYGYTF. The chain carries TRBV4-2 and TRBJ1-2, with no clear D. The CDR3 sequence is 15 residues long. From germline, CDR1 is LGHNA and CDR2 YNFKEQ. With 3 bases removed from V and 4 bases from J, the gap between germline ends came to 15 bases.

The chain employs TRBV2 and TRBJ1-5; D not certain. CDR1 and CDR2 from the germline V gene are SNHLY and FYNNEI. Trimming took 3 bases from V and 5 from J, leaving 11 bases between them. This CDR3 region has 14 residues. The CDR3 protein is CASSDSGFHQPQHF. Written as DNA, the CDR3 is TGTGCCAGCAGTGACTCGGGGTTTCATCAGCCCCAGCATTTT.

This clonotype was found a few times. This chain joins TRBV2 and TRBJ2-1; tentative D call: TRBD1 (6 bases). This CDR3 has 13 amino acids. V gave up 3 bases and J gave up 4 bases, with 7 bases separating them. Germline-derived CDR1 and CDR2 are SNHLY and FYNNEI. The CDR3 nucleotides are TGTGCCAGCAGTGATCAGGGGTACAATGAGCAGTTCTTC. Its translation is CASSDQGYNEQFF.

J is TRBJ2-3 and V is TRBV10-3, with 7 bases lining up with TRBD2. Germline CDR1 ENHRY, CDR2 SYGVKD. Germline trimming cut 6 bases from V and 2 bases from J; bases unmatched to any gene: 8. The CDR3 is 15 residues long. CDR3: CAISPGGRTTDTQYF. Here the CDR3 DNA reads TGTGCCATCAGCCCCGGGGGGAGGACCACAGATACGCAGTATTTT.

The V and J genes are TRBV5-1 and TRBJ2-1, with TRBD1 identical over 7 bases. This CDR3 region has 15 residues. Germline lookup yields CDR1 SGHRS and CDR2 YFSETQ. V shed 8 bases and J 0 bases; nucleotides not matched to a gene: 8. The CDR3 sequence: CASPKDRSSYNEQFF. The CDR3, as DNA: TGCGCCAGTCCTAAGGACAGGTCCTCCTACAATGAGCAGTTCTTC.

This clonotype occurred a few times. The rearrangement uses TRBV6-5 and TRBJ1-1, with D perhaps TRBD1 (5 bases). Trimming shortened V by 6 bases and J by 1 base, and 9 bases separated the two germline ends. The germline V gene encodes CDR1 MNHEY and CDR2 SVGAGI. The CDR3 is made up of 13 amino acids. The CDR3 DNA follows: TGTGCCAGCAGCTTTGGGACGAACACTGAAGCTTTCTTT. Translated: CASSFGTNTEAFF.

The chain links TRBV12-3 or TRBV12-4 to TRBJ2-5; TRBD1 aligns across 7 bases. The CDR3 has 15 amino acids. Trimming cost V 5 bases and J 3 bases; bases outside gene matches: 9. The CDR3 protein is CASSLNQQGKETQYF. The CDR3 nucleotides read TGTGCCAGCAGTCTGAACCAACAGGGGAAAGAGACCCAGTACTTC.

This clonotype has more than one count but fewer than ten. The V and J genes are TRBV7-2 and TRBJ2-5; D call uncertain. V dropped 0 bases and J dropped 1 base, with 9 bases sitting between them. Germline lookup yields CDR1 SGHTA and CDR2 FQGNSA. CDR3 length equals 15 residues. CDR3 in DNA: TGTGCCAGCAGCTTAGCGCCCGCCCTCCAAGAGACCCAGTACTTC. Translated: CASSLAPALQETQYF. The full variable domain, completed using reference TRBV7-2 and TRBJ2-5, is GAGVSQSPSNKVTEKGKDVELRCDPISGHTALYWYRQSLGQGLEFLIYFQGNSAPDKSGLPSDRFSAERTGGSVSTLTIQRTQQEDSAVYLCASSLAPALQETQYFGPGTRLLVL.